One sample yielded the 9 T cell receptor beta chains listed below, sequenced in a study of T cell responses to AZD1222 COVID-19 vaccine. Profiling relied on immunoSEQ multiplex PCR, and the TCRdb table lists in-frame clones only, not all of them. This sample has approximately 110,000 clones; 92% occur once, and the top ten carry over 7.5%. Here the sequenced sample was peripheral blood, taken 28 days after the second AZD1222 dose. Every receptor here comes from an adult who received the AZD1222 COVID-19 vaccine.

The V call is TRBV10-1, the J call TRBJ2-7; D is perhaps TRBD2 (5 bases). V lost 5 bases, J lost 5 bases, and 19 bases lay in between. The CDR3 runs to 15 residues. CDR1 and CDR2 from the germline V gene are WNHNN and SYGVQD (reference sequence). The CDR3 DNA sequence: TGCGCCAGCAGTCCATCACTAGGATCGGGAAACGAGCAGTACTTC. Its protein product is CASSPSLGSGNEQYF.

The chain couples TRBV28 to TRBJ2-7; a possible D gene is TRBD1 (6 bases). There are 12 residues in the CDR3. Germline V gene data show CDR1 as MDHEN and CDR2 as SYDVKM. Trimming stripped 5 bases from V and 4 bases from J, with 9 bases between. The CDR3, as DNA: TGTGCCAGCAGTGGAGACAGGTACGAGCAGTACTTC. Protein product: CASSGDRYEQYF. Full variable domain (outside the CDR3, taken from reference TRBV28 and TRBJ2-7): DVKVTQSSRYLVKRTGEKVFLECVQDMDHENMFWYRQDPGLGLRLIYFSYDVKMKEKGDIPEGYSVSREKKERFSLILESASTNQTSMYLCASSGDRYEQYFGPGTRLTVT.

This chain links TRBV12-3 or TRBV12-4 with TRBJ2-7, with D possibly being TRBD2 (6 bases). V was pared by 5 bases and J by 3 bases, with 11 bases between. This CDR3 is built from 13 residues. The CDR3 loop is CASSPRGDYEQYF. As DNA, the CDR3 is TGTGCCAGCAGTCCGCGGGGAGACTACGAGCAGTACTTC.

The V gene is TRBV27, the J gene TRBJ2-1; 7 positions agree with TRBD1. The J segment lost 9 bases and the V segment lost 2 bases, leaving 4 bases of the junction unmatched. Looked up from germline, CDR1 is MNHEY and CDR2 is SMNVEV (reference sequence). This CDR3 is built from 13 residues. The chain's CDR3 is CASSLNRGSEQFF. In DNA form, the CDR3 reads TGTGCCAGCAGTTTAAACAGGGGTAGTGAGCAGTTCTTC.

CDR3 bases: TGTGCCAGCAGCTACGTACGAGGGGGGGCCAGAGATACGCAGTATTTT. Translating gives CASSYVRGGARDTQYF. This rearrangement joins TRBV7-2 to TRBJ2-3, with D possibly TRBD2 on 7 matching bases. V dropped 4 bases and J dropped 5 bases, with 19 bases sitting between them. The germline gives CDR1 SGHTA, CDR2 FQGNSA. The CDR3 spans 16 residues.

The chain employs TRBV5-6 and TRBJ1-4; D may be TRBD1 (6 bases). The CDR3 extends over 15 amino acids. Trimming took 2 bases from V and 4 from J, leaving 12 bases between them. CDR1 is SGHDT, CDR2 YYEEEE, per germline. DNA for the CDR3: TGTGCCAGCAGCTTACAGGGTCGGGGTAATGAAAAACTGTTTTTT. Translated, it gives CASSLQGRGNEKLFF.

This rearrangement joins TRBV29-1 to TRBJ2-2; D is unresolved. CDR3 length equals 13 residues. Trimming cost V 5 bases and J 4 bases, with 11 bases left between them. Germline assignment: CDR1 SQVTM and CDR2 ANQGSEA. CDR3 protein: CSVSVSSTGELFF. The CDR3 nucleotides are TGCAGCGTTAGTGTAAGCTCCACCGGGGAGCTGTTTTTT.

The rearrangement links TRBV7-9 to TRBJ1-1; D is ambiguous. Germline CDR1 reads SEHNR; CDR2 reads FQNEAQ (reference sequence). V lost 1 base, J lost 9 bases, and 6 bases lay in between. There are 11 residues in the CDR3. This chain's CDR3 is CASSLGDKAFF. In DNA, the CDR3 is TGTGCCAGCAGCTTAGGGGATAAAGCTTTCTTT.

J is TRBJ2-7 and V is TRBV2; TRBD1 aligns across 12 bases. This CDR3 comprises 18 residues. Germline V gene sequence: CDR1 SNHLY, CDR2 FYNNEI. V was clipped by 8 bases and J by 5 bases; unmatched bases: 19. DNA for the CDR3: TGTGCCAGCGCCCCCTCCCGGGACAGGGGGCTAGGGTCCGACGAGCAGTACTTC. Translation gives CASAPSRDRGLGSDEQYF.